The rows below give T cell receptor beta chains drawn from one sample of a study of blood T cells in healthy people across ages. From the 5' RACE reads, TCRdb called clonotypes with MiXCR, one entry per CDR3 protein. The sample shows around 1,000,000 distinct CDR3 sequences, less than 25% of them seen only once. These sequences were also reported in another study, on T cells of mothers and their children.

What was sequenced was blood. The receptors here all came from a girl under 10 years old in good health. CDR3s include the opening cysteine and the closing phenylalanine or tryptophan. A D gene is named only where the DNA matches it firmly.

CASSNGGSETQYF TGCGCCAGCAGCAATGGAGGTTCAGAGACCCAGTACTTC - TRBJ2-5 TRBV5-1
CASSQGEAGVQDTQYF TGTGCCAGCAGCCAAGGGGAAGCGGGAGTTCAAGATACGCAGTATTTT TRBD2 TRBJ2-3 TRBV3-1
CASRPPTSGSPETQYF TGTGCCAGCAGACCCCCGACTAGCGGGAGCCCTGAGACCCAGTACTTC TRBD2 TRBJ2-5 TRBV7-2
CSARVSGTRNEQFF TGCAGTGCTAGAGTTAGCGGGACGAGGAATGAGCAGTTCTTC TRBD2 TRBJ2-1 TRBV20-1
CASSLRPSSTDTQYF TGTGCCAGCAGCCTCCGACCGAGTAGCACAGATACGCAGTATTTT - TRBJ2-3 TRBV11-3
CASSLAVVNTGELFF TGTGCCAGCAGCTTAGCTGTAGTGAACACCGGGGAGCTGTTTTTT - TRBJ2-2 TRBV7-9
CASTPGGDSQYF TGTGCCAGCACCCCGGGGGGGGATTCCCAGTACTTC TRBD2 TRBJ2-5 TRBV12-3/TRBV12-4
CASSQEGRGGTDTQYF TGTGCCAGCAGCCAAGAGGGGCGGGGGGGGACAGATACGCAGTATTTT TRBD2 TRBJ2-3 TRBV3-1
CAIGAGAHTDTQYF TGTGCCATCGGGGCGGGGGCACACACAGATACGCAGTATTTT - TRBJ2-3 TRBV10-3
CASSGRGLGGYEQYF TGTGCCAGCAGTGGGCGGGGACTAGGGGGCTACGAGCAGTACTTC TRBD2 TRBJ2-7 TRBV6-5